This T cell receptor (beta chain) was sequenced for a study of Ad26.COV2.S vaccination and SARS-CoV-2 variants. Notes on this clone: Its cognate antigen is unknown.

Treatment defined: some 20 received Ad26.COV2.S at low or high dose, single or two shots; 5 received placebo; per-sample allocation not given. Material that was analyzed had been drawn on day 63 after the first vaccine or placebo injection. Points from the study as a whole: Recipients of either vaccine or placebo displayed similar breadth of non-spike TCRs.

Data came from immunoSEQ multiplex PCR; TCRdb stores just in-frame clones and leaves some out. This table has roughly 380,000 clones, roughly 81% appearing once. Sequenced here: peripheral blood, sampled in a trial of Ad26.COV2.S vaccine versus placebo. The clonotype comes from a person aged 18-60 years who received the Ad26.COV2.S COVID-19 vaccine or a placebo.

The CDR3 loop is CASSVVGTSKGYEQFF. The CDR3 DNA is TGTGCCAGCAGCGTAGTAGGGACTAGTAAGGGCTATGAGCAGTTCTTC. The chain joins TRBV9 to TRBJ2-1; 8 positions agree with TRBD2. Germline assignment: CDR1 SGDLS and CDR2 YYNGEE. The J segment lost 8 bases and the V segment lost 0 bases, leaving 10 bases of the junction unmatched. The CDR3 consists of 16 residues.